This T cell receptor beta chain was obtained from a study of tumor-infiltrating lymphocytes in localized non-small cell lung cancer. Across the study: Some samples were collected after neoadjuvant chemotherapy; smokers, never-smokers and several histologies were included.

Notes on the study in general: T-cell fraction did not differ between immunotypes IM1 and IM2.

With V trimmed by 2 bases and J by 4 bases, 7 bases remained unmatched. This CDR3 region has 15 residues. CDR1 SGHTA and CDR2 FQGNSA come from the germline V gene. Worth noting for this clone: The antigen remains unidentified. The same CDR3 also results from other DNA sequences found in this sample.

Some clones are missing from TCRdb's copy, which holds only in-frame ones; the method was immunoSEQ multiplex PCR. This table holds some 15,000 clones, approximately 84% found once. This sequence joins TRBV7-2 and TRBJ1-2; 7 bases fit TRBD1. This sequence originates from a human donor with non-small cell lung cancer. Material: lung tumor tissue. DNA of the CDR3: TGTGCCAGCAGCTTAAGGGGGCAGGGTAGCTATGGCTACACCTTC. Translating it yields CASSLRGQGSYGYTF.